What follows is one T cell receptor (beta chain) and its context. This specimen belongs to a study of OX40 agonist ivuxolimab in advanced cancers. This CDR3 comprises 10 residues. Germline V gene sequence: CDR1 DFQATT, CDR2 SNEGSKA (reference sequence). V shed 3 bases and J shed 7 bases, with 4 bases lying between them. The assay was immunoSEQ multiplex PCR, and TCRdb's table has in-frame clones only and misses some. The sample has roughly 8,400 clones, 55% to 75% seen once; the top ten hold 27%. The J gene is TRBJ2-1, the V gene TRBV20-1; D unclear. The sample in question was CD4+ or CD8+ T cells sorted from blood, obtained in a trial of the OX40 agonist ivuxolimab. This TCR derives from an adult with an advanced solid tumor such as melanoma, head and neck, liver or kidney cancer. CDR3: CSARENEQFF. CDR3 nucleotide sequence: TGCAGTGCTAGGGAAAATGAGCAGTTCTTC.